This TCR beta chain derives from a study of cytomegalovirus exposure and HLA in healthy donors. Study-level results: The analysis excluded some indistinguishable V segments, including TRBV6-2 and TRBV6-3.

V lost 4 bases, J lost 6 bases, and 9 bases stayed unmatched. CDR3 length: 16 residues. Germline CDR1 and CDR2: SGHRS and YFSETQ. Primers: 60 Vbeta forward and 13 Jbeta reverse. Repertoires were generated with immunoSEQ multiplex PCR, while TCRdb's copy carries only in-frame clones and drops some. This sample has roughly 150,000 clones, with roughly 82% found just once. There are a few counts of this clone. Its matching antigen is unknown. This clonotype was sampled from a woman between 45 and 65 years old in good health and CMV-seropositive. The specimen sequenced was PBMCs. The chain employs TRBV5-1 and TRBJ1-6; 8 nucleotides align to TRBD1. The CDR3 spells CASSPQGALGNSPLHF. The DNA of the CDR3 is TGCGCCAGCAGCCCGCAGGGGGCTCTTGGTAATTCACCCCTCCACTTT.